The entry that follows covers one TCR beta chain sequence. The CDR3 sequence is 15 residues long. In germline, CDR1 is SGHRS, CDR2 YFSETQ. Between the trimmed V and J ends, which lost 3 bases and 4 bases, there was a span of 13 bases. The entry originates in a study of T cell clones after liver transplantation. This table comes from immunoSEQ multiplex PCR, and its TCRdb copy is limited to in-frame clones, with some not included. The top ten clones hold 0.79% of a sample with fewer than 85,000 clones, roughly 80% of them seen once. The sample here was CD4+ T cells from blood, taken 12 months after liver transplant. This chain links TRBV5-1 with TRBJ2-2; D is perhaps TRBD1 (6 bases). This receptor was identified in a human patient who received a liver transplant. These T cells may partly come from the graft donor. The CDR3 is CASSSLQGFTGELFF. CDR3 in DNA: TGCGCCAGCAGCTCTCTGCAGGGGTTCACCGGGGAGCTGTTTTTT.